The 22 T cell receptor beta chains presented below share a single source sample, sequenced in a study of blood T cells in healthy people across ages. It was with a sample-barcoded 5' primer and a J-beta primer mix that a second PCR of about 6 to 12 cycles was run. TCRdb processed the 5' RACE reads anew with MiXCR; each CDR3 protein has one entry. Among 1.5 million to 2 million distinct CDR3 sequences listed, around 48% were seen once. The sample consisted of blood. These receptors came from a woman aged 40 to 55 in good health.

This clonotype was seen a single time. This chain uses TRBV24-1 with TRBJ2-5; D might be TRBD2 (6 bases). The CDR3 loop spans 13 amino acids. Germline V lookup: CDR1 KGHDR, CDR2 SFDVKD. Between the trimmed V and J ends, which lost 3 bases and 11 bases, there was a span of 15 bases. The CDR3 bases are TGTGCCACCAGTGATGGCCGGGTTCGGGAGCAGTACTTC. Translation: CATSDGRVREQYF.

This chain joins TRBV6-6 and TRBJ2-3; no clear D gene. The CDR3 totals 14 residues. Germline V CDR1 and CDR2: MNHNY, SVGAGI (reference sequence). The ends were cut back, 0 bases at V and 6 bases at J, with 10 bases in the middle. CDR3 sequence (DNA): TGTGCCAGCAGTTACTCAGGGATTTGGGATACGCAGTATTTT. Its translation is CASSYSGIWDTQYF.

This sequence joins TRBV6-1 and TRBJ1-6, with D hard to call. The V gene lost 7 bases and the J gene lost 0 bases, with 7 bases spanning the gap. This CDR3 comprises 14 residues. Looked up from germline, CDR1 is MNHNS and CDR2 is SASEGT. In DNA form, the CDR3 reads TGTGCCAGCAAGAGCGACTCCTATAATTCACCCCTCCACTTT. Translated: CASKSDSYNSPLHF.

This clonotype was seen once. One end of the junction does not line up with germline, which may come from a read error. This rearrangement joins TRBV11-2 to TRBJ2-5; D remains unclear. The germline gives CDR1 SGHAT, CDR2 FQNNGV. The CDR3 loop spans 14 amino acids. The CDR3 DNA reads TGTGCCGGCAGCTTCTATACATTAGACCAGACCCAGTACTTC. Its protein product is CAGSFYTLDQTQYF.

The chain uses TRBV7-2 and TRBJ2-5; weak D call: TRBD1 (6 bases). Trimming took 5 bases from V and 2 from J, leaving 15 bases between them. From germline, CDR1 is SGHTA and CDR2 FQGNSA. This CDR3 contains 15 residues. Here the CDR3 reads CASSPGQNLQETQYF. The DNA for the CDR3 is TGTGCCAGCAGCCCTGGACAGAACTTACAAGAGACCCAGTACTTC.

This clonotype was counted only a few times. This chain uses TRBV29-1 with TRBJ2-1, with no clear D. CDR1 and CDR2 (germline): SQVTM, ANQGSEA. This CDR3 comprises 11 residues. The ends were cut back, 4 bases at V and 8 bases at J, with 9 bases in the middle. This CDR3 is CSVVEFDEQFF. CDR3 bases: TGCAGCGTTGTCGAGTTCGATGAGCAGTTCTTC.

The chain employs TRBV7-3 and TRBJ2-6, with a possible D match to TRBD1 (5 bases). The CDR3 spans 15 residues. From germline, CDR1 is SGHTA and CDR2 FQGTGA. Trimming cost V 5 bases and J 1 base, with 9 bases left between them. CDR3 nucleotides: TGTGCCAGCAGCCCACAGGAGTCTGGGGCCAACGTCCTGACTTTC. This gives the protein CASSPQESGANVLTF.

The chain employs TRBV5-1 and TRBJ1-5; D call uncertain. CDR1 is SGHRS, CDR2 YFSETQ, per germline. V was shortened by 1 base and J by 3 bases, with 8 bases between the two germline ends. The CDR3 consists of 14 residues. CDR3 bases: TGCGCCAGCAGCTTGACGAGCACCAATCAGCCCCAGCATTTT. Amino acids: CASSLTSTNQPQHF.

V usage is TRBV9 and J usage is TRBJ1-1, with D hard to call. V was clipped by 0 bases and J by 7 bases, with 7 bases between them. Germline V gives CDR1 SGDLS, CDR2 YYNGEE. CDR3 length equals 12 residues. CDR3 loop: CASSVGGSEAFF. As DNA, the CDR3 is TGTGCCAGCAGCGTAGGCGGGAGTGAAGCTTTCTTT.

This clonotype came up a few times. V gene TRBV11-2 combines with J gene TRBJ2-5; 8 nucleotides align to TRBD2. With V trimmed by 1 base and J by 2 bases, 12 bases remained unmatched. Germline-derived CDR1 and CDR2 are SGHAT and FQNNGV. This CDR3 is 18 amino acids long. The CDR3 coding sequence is TGTGCCAGCAGCTTAGTAGGGACTAGGGGATCGACACAAGAGACCCAGTACTTC. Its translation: CASSLVGTRGSTQETQYF.

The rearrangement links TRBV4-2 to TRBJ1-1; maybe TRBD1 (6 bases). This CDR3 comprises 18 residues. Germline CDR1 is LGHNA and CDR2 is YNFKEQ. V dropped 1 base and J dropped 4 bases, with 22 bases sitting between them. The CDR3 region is CASSQARLAGDWSTEAFF. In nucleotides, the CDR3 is TGTGCCAGCAGCCAAGCCCGGTTGGCAGGGGATTGGAGCACTGAAGCTTTCTTT.

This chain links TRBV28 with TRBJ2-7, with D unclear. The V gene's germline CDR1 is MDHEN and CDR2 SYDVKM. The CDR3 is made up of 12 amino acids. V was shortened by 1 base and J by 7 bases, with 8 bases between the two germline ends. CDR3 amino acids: CASSLSRREQYF. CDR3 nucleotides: TGTGCCAGCAGTTTATCTCGGCGGGAGCAGTACTTC.

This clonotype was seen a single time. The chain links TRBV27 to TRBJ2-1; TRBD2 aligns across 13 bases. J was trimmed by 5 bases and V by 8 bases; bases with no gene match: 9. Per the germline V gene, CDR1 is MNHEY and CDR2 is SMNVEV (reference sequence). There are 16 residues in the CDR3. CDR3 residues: CASETSGGAGNNEQFF. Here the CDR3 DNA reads TGTGCCAGCGAAACTAGCGGGGGGGCCGGGAACAATGAGCAGTTCTTC.

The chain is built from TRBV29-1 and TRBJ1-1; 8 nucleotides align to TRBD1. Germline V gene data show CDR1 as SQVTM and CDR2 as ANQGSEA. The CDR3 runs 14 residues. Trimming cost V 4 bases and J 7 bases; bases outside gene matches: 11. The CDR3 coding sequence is TGCAGCGTTGCCCCAGGACAGGGAATAATTGAAGCTTTCTTT. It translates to CSVAPGQGIIEAFF.

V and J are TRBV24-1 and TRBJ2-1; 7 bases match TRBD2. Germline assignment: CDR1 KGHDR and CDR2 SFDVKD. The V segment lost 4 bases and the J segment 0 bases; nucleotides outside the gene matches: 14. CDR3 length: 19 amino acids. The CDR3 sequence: CATSDVGGSSYVSYNEQFF. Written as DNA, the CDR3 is TGTGCCACCAGTGACGTCGGGGGGTCCTCCTACGTCTCCTACAATGAGCAGTTCTTC.

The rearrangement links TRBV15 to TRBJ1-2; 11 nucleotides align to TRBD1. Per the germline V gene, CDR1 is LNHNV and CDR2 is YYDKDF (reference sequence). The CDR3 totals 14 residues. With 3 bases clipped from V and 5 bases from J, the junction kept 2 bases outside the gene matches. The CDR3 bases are TGTGCCACCAGCAGCGGGACAGGGGGTTATGGCTACACCTTC. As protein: CATSSGTGGYGYTF.

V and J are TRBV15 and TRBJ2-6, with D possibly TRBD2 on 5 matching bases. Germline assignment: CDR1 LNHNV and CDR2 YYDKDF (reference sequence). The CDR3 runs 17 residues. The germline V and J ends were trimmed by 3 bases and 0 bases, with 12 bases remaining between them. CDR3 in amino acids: CATSRGGLRSGANVLTF. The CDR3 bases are TGTGCCACCAGCAGGGGCGGACTCCGCTCTGGGGCCAACGTCCTGACTTTC.

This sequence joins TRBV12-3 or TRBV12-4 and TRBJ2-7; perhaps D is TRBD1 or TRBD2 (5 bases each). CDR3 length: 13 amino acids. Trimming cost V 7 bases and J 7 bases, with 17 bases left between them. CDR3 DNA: TGTGCCAGCATCTTCTCGGAGGACAATGAGCAGTACTTC. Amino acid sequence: CASIFSEDNEQYF.

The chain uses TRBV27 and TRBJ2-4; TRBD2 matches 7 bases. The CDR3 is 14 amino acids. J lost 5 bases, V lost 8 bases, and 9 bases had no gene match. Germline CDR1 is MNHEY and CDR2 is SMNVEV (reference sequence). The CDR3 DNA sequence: TGTGCCAGCTCCCCGTCCAGCGGGGAAAACATTCAGTACTTC. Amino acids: CASSPSSGENIQYF.

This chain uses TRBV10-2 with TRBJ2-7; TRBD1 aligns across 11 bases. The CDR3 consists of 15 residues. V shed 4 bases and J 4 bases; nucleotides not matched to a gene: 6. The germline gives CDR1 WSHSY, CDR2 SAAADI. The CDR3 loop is CASSGGTGGAYEQYF. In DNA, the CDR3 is TGCGCCAGCAGTGGAGGGACAGGGGGAGCGTACGAGCAGTACTTC.

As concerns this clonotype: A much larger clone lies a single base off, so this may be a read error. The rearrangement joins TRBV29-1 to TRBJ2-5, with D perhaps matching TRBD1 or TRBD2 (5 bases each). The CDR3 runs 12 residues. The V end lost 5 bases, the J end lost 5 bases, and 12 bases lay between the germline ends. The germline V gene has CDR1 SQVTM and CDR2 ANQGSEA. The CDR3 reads CSVLGDGETQYF. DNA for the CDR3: TGCAGCGTTCTAGGGGACGGTGAGACCCAGTACTTC.

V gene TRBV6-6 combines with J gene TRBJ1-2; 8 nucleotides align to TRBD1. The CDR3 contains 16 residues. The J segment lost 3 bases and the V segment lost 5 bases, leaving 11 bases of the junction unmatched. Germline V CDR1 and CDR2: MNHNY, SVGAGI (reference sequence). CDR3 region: CASSASRDRRDYGYTF. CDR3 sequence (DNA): TGTGCCAGCAGTGCCTCCCGGGACAGGCGGGACTATGGCTACACCTTC.